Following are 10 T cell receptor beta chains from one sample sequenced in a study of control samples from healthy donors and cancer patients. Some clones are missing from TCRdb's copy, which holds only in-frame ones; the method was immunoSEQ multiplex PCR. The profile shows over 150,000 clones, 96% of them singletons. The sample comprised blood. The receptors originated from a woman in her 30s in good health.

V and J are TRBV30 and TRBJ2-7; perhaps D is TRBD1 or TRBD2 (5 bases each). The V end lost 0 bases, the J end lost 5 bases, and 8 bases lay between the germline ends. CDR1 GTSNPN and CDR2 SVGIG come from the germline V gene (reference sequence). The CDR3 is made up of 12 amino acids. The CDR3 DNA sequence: TGTGCCTGGAGTGTGGGGGTCCACGAGCAGTACTTC. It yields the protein CAWSVGVHEQYF. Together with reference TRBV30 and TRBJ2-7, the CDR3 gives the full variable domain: SQTIHQWPATLVQPVGSPLSLECTVEGTSNPNLYWYRQAAGRGLQLLFYSVGIGQISSEVPQNLSASRPQDRQFILSSKKLLLSDSGFYLCAWSVGVHEQYFGPGTRLTVT.

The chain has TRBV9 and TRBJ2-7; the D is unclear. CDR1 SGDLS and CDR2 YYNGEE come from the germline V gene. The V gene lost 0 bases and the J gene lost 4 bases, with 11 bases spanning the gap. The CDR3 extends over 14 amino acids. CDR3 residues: CASSVGPDLYEQYF. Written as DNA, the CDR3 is TGTGCCAGCAGCGTAGGACCCGATCTTTACGAGCAGTACTTC.

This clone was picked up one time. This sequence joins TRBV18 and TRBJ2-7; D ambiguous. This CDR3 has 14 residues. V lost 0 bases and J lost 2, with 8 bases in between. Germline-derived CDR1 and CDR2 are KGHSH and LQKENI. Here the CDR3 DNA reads TGTGCCAGCTCACCACCGGACGGACCCTACGAGCAGTACTTC. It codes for CASSPPDGPYEQYF.

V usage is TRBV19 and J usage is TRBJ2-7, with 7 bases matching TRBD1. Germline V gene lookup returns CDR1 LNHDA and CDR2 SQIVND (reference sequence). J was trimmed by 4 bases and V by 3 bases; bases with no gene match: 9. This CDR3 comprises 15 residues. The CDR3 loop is CASSMANRGDYEQYF. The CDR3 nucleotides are TGTGCCAGTAGTATGGCCAACAGGGGCGATTACGAGCAGTACTTC.

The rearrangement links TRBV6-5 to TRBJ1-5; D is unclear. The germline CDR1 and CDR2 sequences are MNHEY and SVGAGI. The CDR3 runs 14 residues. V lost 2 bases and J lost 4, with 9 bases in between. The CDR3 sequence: CASSYGAGNQPQHF. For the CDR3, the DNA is TGTGCCAGCAGTTACGGAGCCGGGAATCAGCCCCAGCATTTT.

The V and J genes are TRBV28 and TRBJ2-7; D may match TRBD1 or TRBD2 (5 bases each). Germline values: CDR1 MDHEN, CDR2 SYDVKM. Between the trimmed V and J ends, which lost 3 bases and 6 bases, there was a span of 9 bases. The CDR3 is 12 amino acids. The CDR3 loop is CASSFSGTEQYF. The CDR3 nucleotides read TGTGCCAGCAGTTTCTCAGGGACCGAGCAGTACTTC.

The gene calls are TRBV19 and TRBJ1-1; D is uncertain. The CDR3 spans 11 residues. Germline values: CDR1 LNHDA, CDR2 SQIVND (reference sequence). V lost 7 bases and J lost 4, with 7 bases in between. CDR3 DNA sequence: TGTGCCAGTACCACGTTCACTGAAGCTTTCTTT. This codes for CASTTFTEAFF.

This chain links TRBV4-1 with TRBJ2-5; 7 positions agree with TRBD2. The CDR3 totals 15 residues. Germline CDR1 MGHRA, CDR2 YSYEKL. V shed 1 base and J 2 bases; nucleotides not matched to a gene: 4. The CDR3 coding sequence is TGCGCCAGCAGCCAAGTAGCGGGCCCTCAAGAGACCCAGTACTTC. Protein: CASSQVAGPQETQYF.

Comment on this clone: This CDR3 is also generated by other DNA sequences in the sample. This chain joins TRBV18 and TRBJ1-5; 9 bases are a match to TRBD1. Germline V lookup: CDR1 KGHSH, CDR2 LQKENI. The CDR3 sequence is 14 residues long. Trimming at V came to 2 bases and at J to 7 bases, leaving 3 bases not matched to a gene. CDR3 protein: CASSPGTGKQPQHF. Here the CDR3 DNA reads TGTGCCAGCTCACCAGGGACAGGGAAGCAGCCCCAGCATTTT.

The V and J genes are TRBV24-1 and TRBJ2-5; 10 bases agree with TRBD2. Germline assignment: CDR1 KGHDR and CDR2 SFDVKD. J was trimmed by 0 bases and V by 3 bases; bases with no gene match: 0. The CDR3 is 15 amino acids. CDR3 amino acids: CATSDLAGDQETQYF. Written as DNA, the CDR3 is TGTGCCACCAGTGATCTAGCGGGGGACCAAGAGACCCAGTACTTC.